This TCR beta chain came from a study of Ad26.COV2.S vaccination and SARS-CoV-2 variants. In germline, CDR1 is SGDLS, CDR2 YYNGEE. After removal of 0 bases from V and 2 bases from J, the junction contained 5 bases not matched to a gene. CDR3 length equals 15 residues. This sample's treatment: some 20 received Ad26.COV2.S at low or high dose, single or two shots; several received placebo; per-sample allocation not given. Material that was analyzed had been drawn on day 63 after the first vaccine or placebo injection. Remarks on this clone: The same CDR3 arises from other DNA sequences in this sample as well.

Some clones are missing from TCRdb's copy, which holds only in-frame ones; the method was immunoSEQ multiplex PCR. Among approximately 450,000 clones, 75% to 95% were seen once, and the ten largest hold less than 15%. The clonotype originates from a person aged 18-65 years who received the Ad26.COV2.S COVID-19 vaccine or a placebo. The rearrangement links TRBV9 to TRBJ2-7, with TRBD1 identical over 7 bases. This material consisted of peripheral blood, taken in a trial of Ad26.COV2.S vaccine versus placebo. The CDR3 reads CASSVGGQATYEQYF. Here the CDR3 DNA reads TGTGCCAGCAGCGTAGGCGGACAGGCGACCTACGAGCAGTACTTC.